This passage covers 29 T cell receptor beta chains from one sample sequenced in a study of vaccination effects on CD4 cells after COVID-19. Their recognized antigens are unknown. Antigen-specific CD4+ T cells expanded by the ViraFEST assay with viral peptide pools were then sequenced. After around ten days in culture, the CD4+ T cells were isolated. Having tested negative for nucleocapsid antibodies, the vaccine recipients showed no prior SARS-CoV-2 infection. The protocol was immunoSEQ multiplex PCR, while the TCRdb copy is restricted to in-frame clones and leaves out a portion. The sample contains about 25,000 clones, 76% of which appear only once. Sequenced here: CD4+ T cells from PBMCs cultured with HCoV-NL63 spike peptides, sampled before COVID-19 vaccination. These receptors all come from a human donor who received a COVID-19 vaccine.

This clone appeared a single time. The V and J genes are TRBV29-1 and TRBJ2-7; 8 positions agree with TRBD1. V lost 4 bases to trimming and J lost 3 bases; unmatched junction nucleotides: 20. The germline V gene has CDR1 SQVTM and CDR2 ANQGSEA. The CDR3 consists of 18 residues. As DNA, the CDR3 is TGCAGCGTTGTAGGAGGACAGGGCTCTTCCCAGGTATACTACGAGCAGTACTTC. Protein: CSVVGGQGSSQVYYEQYF.

This sequence joins TRBV6-5 and TRBJ1-1, with TRBD1 as a possible D gene (6 bases). V was clipped by 2 bases and J by 5 bases, with 12 bases between them. CDR3 length: 14 residues. Germline lookup yields CDR1 MNHEY and CDR2 SVGAGI. DNA of the CDR3: TGTGCCAGCAGTTACGCGGCAGGGGAAACTGAAGCTTTCTTT. It encodes CASSYAAGETEAFF.

CDR3 residues: CASSPSTGFEQFF. CDR3 DNA: TGTGCCAGCAGCCCATCGACAGGGTTCGAGCAGTTCTTC. The chain uses TRBV7-2 and TRBJ2-1, with 7 positions matching TRBD1. The CDR3 is 13 amino acids. CDR1 and CDR2 from the germline V gene are SGHTA and FQGNSA. The V gene end was trimmed by 5 bases and the J gene end by 10 bases; junction bases not matched to a gene: 8.

The chain recombines TRBV19 with TRBJ1-1; 7 bases align to TRBD1. In germline, CDR1 is LNHDA, CDR2 SQIVND (reference sequence). The CDR3 has 16 residues. The V gene end was trimmed by 7 bases and the J gene end by 6 bases; junction bases not matched to a gene: 17. The CDR3 loop is CASKQTGTVNVAEAFF. CDR3 in DNA: TGTGCCAGTAAACAAACGGGGACAGTAAACGTGGCTGAAGCTTTCTTT.

The chain has TRBV4-1 and TRBJ2-7, with 9 positions matching TRBD1. The length of the CDR3 is 15 residues. The germline V gene has CDR1 MGHRA and CDR2 YSYEKL. J gave up 9 bases and V 1 base, and 10 bases lay outside the gene matches. CDR3 in DNA: TGCGCCAGCAGCCAAGTAGGGACAGGGTTTTTAGGGCAGTACTTC. This encodes CASSQVGTGFLGQYF.

The chain combines TRBV6-1 with TRBJ2-5; tentative D call: TRBD2 (6 bases). Looked up from germline, CDR1 is MNHNS and CDR2 is SASEGT. With 2 bases removed from V and 5 bases from J, the gap between germline ends came to 15 bases. This CDR3 is built from 15 residues. The CDR3, as DNA: TGTGCCAGCAGTGAAATACCTGTGCGGGGCGAGACCCAGTACTTC. Its translation: CASSEIPVRGETQYF.

V usage is TRBV7-9 and J usage is TRBJ1-1, with D perhaps TRBD1 (6 bases). In germline, CDR1 is SEHNR, CDR2 FQNEAQ (reference sequence). This CDR3 is built from 14 residues. The V and J ends lost 0 bases and 6 bases respectively, with 11 bases between them. The CDR3 spells CASSLASGAPEAFF. The CDR3, as DNA: TGTGCCAGCAGCTTAGCGTCAGGGGCCCCTGAAGCTTTCTTT. Full variable domain (remainder filled in from reference TRBV7-9 and TRBJ1-1): DTGVSQNPRHKITKRGQNVTFRCDPISEHNRLYWYRQTLGQGPEFLTYFQNEAQLEKSRLLSDRFSAERPKGSFSTLEIQRTEQGDSAMYLCASSLASGAPEAFFGQGTRLTVV.

The chain employs TRBV28 and TRBJ1-1, with D tentatively TRBD1 (5 bases). The germline V and J ends were trimmed by 4 bases and 1 base, with 19 bases remaining between them. CDR3 length: 17 amino acids. Germline CDR1 and CDR2: MDHEN and SYDVKM. The CDR3 protein is CASSYPRAREGNTEAFF. The CDR3 nucleotides read TGTGCCAGCAGTTACCCTCGAGCCAGGGAGGGGAACACTGAAGCTTTCTTT.

This clone was counted a few times. V usage is TRBV6-5 and J usage is TRBJ2-2; the match to TRBD1 covers 9 bases. The ends lost 7 bases at V and 7 bases at J; junction bases unmatched: 10. The CDR3 sequence is 15 residues long. In germline, CDR1 is MNHEY, CDR2 SVGAGI. The chain's CDR3 is CASNLQGAGSGELFF. DNA of the CDR3: TGTGCCAGCAACTTACAGGGGGCGGGAAGCGGGGAGCTGTTTTTT.

The rearrangement links TRBV5-1 to TRBJ2-3; 9 bases agree with TRBD2. In germline, CDR1 is SGHRS, CDR2 YFSETQ. The CDR3 sequence is 15 residues long. V trimming: 3 bases; J trimming: 2 bases; junction bases outside the gene matches: 4. This CDR3 reads CASSSSSGVTDTQYF. The CDR3 DNA reads TGCGCCAGCAGCTCGTCTAGCGGGGTCACAGATACGCAGTATTTT.

This clone appeared a few times. The chain couples TRBV5-6 to TRBJ2-2; 7 bases map to TRBD1. V lost 3 bases, J lost 1 base, and 9 bases stayed unmatched. The CDR3 length is 17 residues. Germline V lookup: CDR1 SGHDT, CDR2 YYEEEE. The CDR3 nucleotides read TGTGCCAGCAGCTCTGTAATCCGGGACAGGAACACCGGGGAGCTGTTTTTT. Its protein product is CASSSVIRDRNTGELFF.

This clone was observed once. In DNA form, the CDR3 reads TGCGCCAGCAGCTTCGGGGGGGCTAATGAAAAACTGTTTTTT. Translating gives CASSFGGANEKLFF. The rearrangement links TRBV5-1 to TRBJ1-4; TRBD1 is a possible D gene (5 bases). The CDR3 contains 14 residues. Germline assignment: CDR1 SGHRS and CDR2 YFSETQ. Deletions cut 2 bases from V and 3 bases from J, with 8 bases between.

V gene TRBV10-1 combines with J gene TRBJ1-2, with a tentative D call TRBD1 (6 bases). Germline V CDR1 and CDR2: WNHNN, SYGVQD (reference sequence). This CDR3 has 14 amino acids. Trimming removed 0 bases at V and 4 bases at J, with 9 bases between. The CDR3 DNA reads TGCGCCAGCAGTGAGTCCACGGACAGCTATGGCTACACCTTC. Translated: CASSESTDSYGYTF.

The chain links TRBV5-1 to TRBJ2-5; 8 nucleotides agree with TRBD1. Trimming removed 2 bases from V and 4 bases from J; junction bases left unmatched: 7. This CDR3 spans 15 amino acids. Germline CDR1 reads SGHRS; CDR2 reads YFSETQ. The CDR3: CASSLPTGVGETQYF. CDR3 nucleotides: TGCGCCAGCAGCTTACCGACAGGGGTGGGAGAGACCCAGTACTTC.

V and J are TRBV19 and TRBJ2-4; TRBD2 is a possible D gene (7 bases). Trimming took off 4 bases at V and 9 bases at J, with 16 bases between the two ends. The CDR3 extends over 14 amino acids. Per germline, CDR1 LNHDA and CDR2 SQIVND (reference sequence). CDR3 nucleotide sequence: TGTGCCAGTAGTAGAGGGGGGGGCGGTGGCATTCAGTACTTC. Protein: CASSRGGGGGIQYF.

This clone was detected only a few times. The rearrangement joins TRBV29-1 to TRBJ1-5, with D hard to call. The V and J ends lost 4 bases and 0 bases respectively, with 4 bases between them. Germline CDR1 and CDR2: SQVTM and ANQGSEA. The CDR3 has 12 residues. The chain's CDR3 is CSVVDSNQPQHF. In DNA form, the CDR3 reads TGCAGCGTTGTGGATAGCAATCAGCCCCAGCATTTT.

The V gene is TRBV6-5, the J gene TRBJ1-1, with D unclear. The germline V and J ends were trimmed by 5 bases and 5 bases, with 15 bases remaining between them. There are 14 residues in the CDR3. Germline-derived CDR1 and CDR2 are MNHEY and SVGAGI. The CDR3 DNA reads as TGTGCCAGCAGTAATGATAGGATTGTGACTGAAGCTTTCTTT. It encodes CASSNDRIVTEAFF.

V gene TRBV5-1 combines with J gene TRBJ1-3, with TRBD1 as a possible D gene (6 bases). Trimming removed 1 base from V and 0 bases from J, with 14 bases in between. Germline CDR1 reads SGHRS; CDR2 reads YFSETQ. The CDR3 contains 17 residues. CDR3 protein: CASSLWAGAYSGNTIYF. CDR3 coding DNA: TGCGCCAGCAGCTTGTGGGCAGGGGCCTACTCTGGAAACACCATATATTTT.

This rearrangement joins TRBV7-2 to TRBJ1-2; D is ambiguous. V gave up 3 bases and J gave up 2 bases, with 7 bases separating them. Germline values: CDR1 SGHTA, CDR2 FQGNSA. The CDR3 covers 13 residues. The CDR3 reads CASSFGQNYGYTF. In DNA form, the CDR3 reads TGTGCCAGCAGCTTTGGGCAGAACTATGGCTACACCTTC.

This sequence joins TRBV10-2 and TRBJ2-7; 9 nucleotides align to TRBD1. CDR3 length: 15 amino acids. Germline V gene data show CDR1 as WSHSY and CDR2 as SAAADI. J lost 7 bases, V lost 4 bases, and 11 bases had no gene match. The CDR3 reads CASSAPGQGSGEQYF. The DNA of the CDR3 is TGCGCCAGCAGTGCACCGGGACAGGGTTCGGGAGAGCAGTACTTC.

The chain is built from TRBV4-2 and TRBJ2-3, with D perhaps TRBD2 (5 bases). This CDR3 spans 13 amino acids. The germline V and J ends were trimmed by 3 bases and 15 bases, with 19 bases remaining between them. Looked up from germline, CDR1 is LGHNA and CDR2 is YNFKEQ. The CDR3 is CASSQDDYRFFYF. The CDR3 DNA reads TGTGCCAGCAGCCAGGATGACTATAGGTTCTTTTATTTT.

The chain combines TRBV6-4 with TRBJ2-2, with D uncertain. The CDR3 extends over 16 amino acids. The V gene lost 0 bases and the J gene lost 0 bases, with 8 bases spanning the gap. In germline, CDR1 is MRHNA, CDR2 SNTAGT. The CDR3 region is CASSDSSTTNTGELFF. The CDR3 DNA sequence: TGTGCCAGCAGTGACTCTAGCACAACGAACACCGGGGAGCTGTTTTTT.

This rearrangement joins TRBV6-5 to TRBJ1-4; D is undetermined. CDR1 is MNHEY, CDR2 SVGAGI, per germline. This CDR3 has 13 residues. V gave up 6 bases and J gave up 5 bases, with 10 bases separating them. CDR3 loop: CASSVDGNEKLFF. The CDR3 DNA follows: TGTGCCAGCAGCGTAGACGGGAATGAAAAACTGTTTTTT.

The gene calls are TRBV7-9 and TRBJ2-7; TRBD1 agrees at 7 bases. Germline V gene sequence: CDR1 SEHNR, CDR2 FQNEAQ (reference sequence). The CDR3 spans 12 residues. V was clipped by 4 bases and J by 5 bases; unmatched bases: 2. The CDR3 is CASSSTGDEQYF. CDR3 coding DNA: TGTGCCAGCAGCTCTACAGGGGACGAGCAGTACTTC.

The chain employs TRBV5-1 and TRBJ2-5, with 10 bases that match TRBD1. V shed 4 bases and J 2 bases; nucleotides not matched to a gene: 5. Germline V gene data show CDR1 as SGHRS and CDR2 as YFSETQ. The CDR3 spans 15 residues. The CDR3 here is CASSPGTGAQETQYF. Here the CDR3 DNA reads TGCGCCAGCAGCCCCGGGACAGGGGCGCAAGAGACCCAGTACTTC.

V and J are TRBV4-1 and TRBJ2-1; 7 nucleotides match TRBD2. Germline V CDR1 and CDR2: MGHRA, YSYEKL. This CDR3 is built from 17 residues. V lost 1 base to trimming and J lost 0 bases; unmatched junction nucleotides: 6. CDR3 sequence (DNA): TGCGCCAGCAGCCAAGGACTAGCCCAGAGCTCCTACAATGAGCAGTTCTTC. Protein product: CASSQGLAQSSYNEQFF.

J is TRBJ2-2 and V is TRBV10-1; D possibly corresponds to TRBD2 (5 bases). The ends were cut back, 6 bases at V and 5 bases at J, with 7 bases in the middle. In germline, CDR1 is WNHNN, CDR2 SYGVQD (reference sequence). This CDR3 region has 12 residues. CDR3 bases: TGCGCCAGCAGAACGGGGACCGGGGAGCTGTTTTTT. It yields the protein CASRTGTGELFF.

This clone was picked up a small number of times. The gene calls are TRBV27 and TRBJ2-7, with 8 positions matching TRBD2. Germline lookup yields CDR1 MNHEY and CDR2 SMNVEV (reference sequence). With V trimmed by 5 bases and J by 1 base, 10 bases remained unmatched. The CDR3 length is 16 residues. In DNA, the CDR3 is TGTGCCAGCAGTCCCAGGGTTAGCGGGGAATCCTACGAGCAGTACTTC. The encoded protein is CASSPRVSGESYEQYF.

The genes are TRBV20-1 and TRBJ2-1; a weak D match, TRBD1 (5 bases). V was clipped by 0 bases and J by 12 bases, with 9 bases between them. The V gene's germline CDR1 is DFQATT and CDR2 SNEGSKA (reference sequence). This CDR3 is 11 amino acids long. The CDR3 region is CSAREDSSQFF. The CDR3, as DNA: TGCAGTGCTAGAGAAGACAGTTCGCAGTTCTTC.